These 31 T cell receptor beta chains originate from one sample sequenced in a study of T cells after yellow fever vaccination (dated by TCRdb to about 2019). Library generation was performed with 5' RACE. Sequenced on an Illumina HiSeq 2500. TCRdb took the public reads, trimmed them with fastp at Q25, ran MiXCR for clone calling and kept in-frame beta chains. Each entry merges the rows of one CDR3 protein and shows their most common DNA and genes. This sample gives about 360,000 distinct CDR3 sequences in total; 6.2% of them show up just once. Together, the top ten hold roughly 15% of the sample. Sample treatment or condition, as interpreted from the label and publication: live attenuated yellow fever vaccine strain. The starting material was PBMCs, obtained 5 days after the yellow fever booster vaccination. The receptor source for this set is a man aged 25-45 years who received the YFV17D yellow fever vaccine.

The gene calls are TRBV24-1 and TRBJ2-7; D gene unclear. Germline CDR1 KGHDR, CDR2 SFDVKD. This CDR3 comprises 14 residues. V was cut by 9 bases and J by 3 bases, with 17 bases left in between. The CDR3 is CATRPAGAIYEQYF. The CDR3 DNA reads TGTGCCACCCGACCTGCCGGAGCTATCTACGAGCAGTACTTC.

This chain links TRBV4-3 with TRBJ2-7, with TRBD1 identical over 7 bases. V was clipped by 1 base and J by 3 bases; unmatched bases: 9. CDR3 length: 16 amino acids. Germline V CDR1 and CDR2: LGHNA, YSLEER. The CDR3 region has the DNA TGCGCCAGCAGCCAAGCGCTCCGGGACAGCCACTACGAGCAGTACTTC. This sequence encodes CASSQALRDSHYEQYF.

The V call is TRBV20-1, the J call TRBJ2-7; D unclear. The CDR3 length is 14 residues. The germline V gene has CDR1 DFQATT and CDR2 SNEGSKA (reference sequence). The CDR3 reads CFPQPGWWSYEQYF. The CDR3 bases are TGCTTCCCCCAGCCCGGCTGGTGGTCATACGAGCAGTACTTC.

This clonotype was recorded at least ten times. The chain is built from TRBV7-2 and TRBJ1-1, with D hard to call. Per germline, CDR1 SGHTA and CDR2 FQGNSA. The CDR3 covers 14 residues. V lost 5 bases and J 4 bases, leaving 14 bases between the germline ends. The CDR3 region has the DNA TGTGCCAGCAGCCTCTGGACGGTGCTCACTGAAGCTTTCTTT. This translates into CASSLWTVLTEAFF.

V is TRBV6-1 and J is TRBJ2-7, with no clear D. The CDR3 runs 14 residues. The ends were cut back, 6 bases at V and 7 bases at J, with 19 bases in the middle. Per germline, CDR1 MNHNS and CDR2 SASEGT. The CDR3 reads CASSLGSPAGEQYF. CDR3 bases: TGTGCCAGCAGCCTCGGATCCCCGGCCGGGGAGCAGTACTTC.

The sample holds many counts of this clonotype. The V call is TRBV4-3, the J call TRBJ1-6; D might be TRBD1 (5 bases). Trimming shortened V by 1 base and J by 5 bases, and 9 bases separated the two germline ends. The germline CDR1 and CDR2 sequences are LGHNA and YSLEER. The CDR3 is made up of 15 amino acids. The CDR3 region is CASSQGLGDNSPLHF. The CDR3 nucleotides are TGCGCCAGCAGCCAAGGGCTAGGGGATAATTCACCCCTCCACTTT.

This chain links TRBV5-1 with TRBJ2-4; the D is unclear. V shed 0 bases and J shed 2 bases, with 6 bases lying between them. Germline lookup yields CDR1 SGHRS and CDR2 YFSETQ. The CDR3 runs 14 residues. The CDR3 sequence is CASSLEAPKNIQYF. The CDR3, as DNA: TGCGCCAGCAGCTTGGAAGCACCCAAAAACATTCAGTACTTC.

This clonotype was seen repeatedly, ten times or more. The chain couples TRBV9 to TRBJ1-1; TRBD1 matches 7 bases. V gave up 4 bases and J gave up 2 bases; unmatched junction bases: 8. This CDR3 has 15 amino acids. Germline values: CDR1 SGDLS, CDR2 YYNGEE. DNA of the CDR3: TGTGCCAGCAGCAGAGGACAGGATGCCAACACTGAAGCTTTCTTT. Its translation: CASSRGQDANTEAFF.

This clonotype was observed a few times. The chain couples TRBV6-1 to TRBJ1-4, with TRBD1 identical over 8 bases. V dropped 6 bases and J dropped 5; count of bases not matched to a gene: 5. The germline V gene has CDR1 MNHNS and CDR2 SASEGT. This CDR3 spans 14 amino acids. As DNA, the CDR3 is TGTGCCAGCAGAGCAGGGGGCGTAAATGAAAAACTGTTTTTT. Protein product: CASRAGGVNEKLFF.

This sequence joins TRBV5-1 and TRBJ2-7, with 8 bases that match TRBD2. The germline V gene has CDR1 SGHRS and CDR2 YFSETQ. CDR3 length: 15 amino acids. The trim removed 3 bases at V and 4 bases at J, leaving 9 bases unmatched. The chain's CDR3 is CASSSGGAGDYEQYF. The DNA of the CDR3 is TGCGCCAGCAGCTCCGGGGGAGCGGGAGATTACGAGCAGTACTTC.

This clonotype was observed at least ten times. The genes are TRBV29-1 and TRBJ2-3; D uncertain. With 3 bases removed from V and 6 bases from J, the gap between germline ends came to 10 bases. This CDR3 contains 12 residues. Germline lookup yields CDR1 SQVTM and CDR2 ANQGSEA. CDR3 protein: CSVDPSQDTQYF. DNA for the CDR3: TGCAGCGTTGACCCCTCGCAGGATACGCAGTATTTT.

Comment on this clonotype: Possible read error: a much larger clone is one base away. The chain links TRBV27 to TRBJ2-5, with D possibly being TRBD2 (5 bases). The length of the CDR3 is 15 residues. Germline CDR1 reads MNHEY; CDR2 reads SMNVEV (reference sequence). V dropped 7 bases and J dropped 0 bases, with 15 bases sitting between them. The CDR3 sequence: CASKVRSGYQETQYF. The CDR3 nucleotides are TGTGCCAGCAAGGTCCGGTCGGGGTACCAAGAGACCCAGTACTTC.

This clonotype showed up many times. The CDR3 loop is CAIQQGALSRSPLHF. CDR3 bases: TGTGCCATACAGCAGGGGGCGTTGAGTCGTTCACCCCTCCACTTT. The chain is built from TRBV7-2 and TRBJ1-6; 8 bases fit TRBD1. The ends lost 10 bases at V and 9 bases at J; junction bases unmatched: 14. The germline V gene encodes CDR1 SGHTA and CDR2 FQGNSA. The length of the CDR3 is 15 residues.

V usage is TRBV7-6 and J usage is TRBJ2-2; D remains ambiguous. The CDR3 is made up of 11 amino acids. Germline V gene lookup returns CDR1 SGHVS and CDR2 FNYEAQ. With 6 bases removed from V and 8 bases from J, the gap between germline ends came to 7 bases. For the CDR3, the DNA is TGTGCCAGCAGGCAGCAGGGGGAGCTGTTTTTT. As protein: CASRQQGELFF.

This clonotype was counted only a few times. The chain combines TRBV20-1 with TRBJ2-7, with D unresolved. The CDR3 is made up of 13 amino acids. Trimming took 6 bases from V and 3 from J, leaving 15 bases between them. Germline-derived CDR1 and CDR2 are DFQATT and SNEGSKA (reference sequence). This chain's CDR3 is CSAPGPWGYEQYF. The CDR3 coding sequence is TGCAGTGCACCCGGGCCTTGGGGCTACGAGCAGTACTTC.

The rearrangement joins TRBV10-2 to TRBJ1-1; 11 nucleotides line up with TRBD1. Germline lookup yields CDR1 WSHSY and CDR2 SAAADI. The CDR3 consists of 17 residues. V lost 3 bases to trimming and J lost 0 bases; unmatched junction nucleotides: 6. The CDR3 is CASSEPWTGGMNTEAFF. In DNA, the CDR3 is TGCGCCAGCAGTGAACCCTGGACAGGGGGCATGAACACTGAAGCTTTCTTT.

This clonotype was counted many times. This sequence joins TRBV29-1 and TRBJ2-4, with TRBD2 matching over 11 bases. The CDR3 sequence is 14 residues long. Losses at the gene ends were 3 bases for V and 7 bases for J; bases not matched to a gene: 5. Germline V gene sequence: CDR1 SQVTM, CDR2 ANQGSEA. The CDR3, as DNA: TGCAGCGTTGAGTTACTAGCGGGAGTCAACATTCAGTACTTC. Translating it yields CSVELLAGVNIQYF.

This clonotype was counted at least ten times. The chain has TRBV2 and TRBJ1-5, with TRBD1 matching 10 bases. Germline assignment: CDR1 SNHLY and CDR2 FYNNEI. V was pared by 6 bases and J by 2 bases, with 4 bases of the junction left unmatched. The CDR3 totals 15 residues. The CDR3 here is CASRDGTGGNQPQHF. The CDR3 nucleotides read TGTGCCAGCAGGGACGGGACAGGGGGCAATCAGCCCCAGCATTTT. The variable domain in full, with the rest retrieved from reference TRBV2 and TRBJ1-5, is EPEVTQTPSHQVTQMGQEVILRCVPISNHLYFYWYRQILGQKVEFLVSFYNNEISEKSEIFDDQFSVERPDGSNFTLKIRSTKLEDSAMYFCASRDGTGGNQPQHFGDGTRLSIL.

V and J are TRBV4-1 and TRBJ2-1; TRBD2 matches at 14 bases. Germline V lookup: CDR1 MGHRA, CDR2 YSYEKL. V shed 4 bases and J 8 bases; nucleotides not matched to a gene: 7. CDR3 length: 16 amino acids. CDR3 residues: CASSPQGLAGVYEQFF. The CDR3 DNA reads TGCGCCAGCAGCCCCCAGGGACTAGCGGGAGTCTATGAGCAGTTCTTC.

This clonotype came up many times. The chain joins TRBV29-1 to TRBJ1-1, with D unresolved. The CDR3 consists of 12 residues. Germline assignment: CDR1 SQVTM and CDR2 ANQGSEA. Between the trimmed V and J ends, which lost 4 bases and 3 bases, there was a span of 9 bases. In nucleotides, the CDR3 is TGCAGCGTTGTCGGCGGTTACACTGAAGCTTTCTTT. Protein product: CSVVGGYTEAFF.

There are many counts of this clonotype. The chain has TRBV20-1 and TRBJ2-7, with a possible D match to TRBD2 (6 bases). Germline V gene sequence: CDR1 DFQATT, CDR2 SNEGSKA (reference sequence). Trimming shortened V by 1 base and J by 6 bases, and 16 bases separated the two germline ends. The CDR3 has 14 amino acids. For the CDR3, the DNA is TGCAGTGCTAGAGGGGGGGACCACGCACTCGAGCAGTACTTC. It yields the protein CSARGGDHALEQYF.

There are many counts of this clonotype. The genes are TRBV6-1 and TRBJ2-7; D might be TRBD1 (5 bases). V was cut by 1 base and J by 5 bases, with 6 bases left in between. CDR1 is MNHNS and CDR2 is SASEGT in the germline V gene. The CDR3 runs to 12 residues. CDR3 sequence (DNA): TGTGCCAGCAGTGAAGTAGGGGACGAGCAGTACTTC. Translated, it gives CASSEVGDEQYF.

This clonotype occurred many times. This CDR3 reads CAISEGLGSLETQYF. CDR3 DNA sequence: TGTGCCATCAGTGAGGGGCTGGGAAGCCTCGAGACCCAGTACTTC. The chain links TRBV10-3 to TRBJ2-5; D is ambiguous. V was shortened by 2 bases and J by 5 bases, with 15 bases between the two germline ends. Germline V gene lookup returns CDR1 ENHRY and CDR2 SYGVKD. The CDR3 runs to 15 residues.

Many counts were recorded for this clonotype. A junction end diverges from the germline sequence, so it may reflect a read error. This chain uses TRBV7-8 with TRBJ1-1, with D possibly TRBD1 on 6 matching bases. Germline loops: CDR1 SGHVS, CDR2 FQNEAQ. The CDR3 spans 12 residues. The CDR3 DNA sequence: TGTGCCAGCAGCTTAGCGAGGCAGGGGTTGATCTTT. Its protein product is CASSLARQGLIF.

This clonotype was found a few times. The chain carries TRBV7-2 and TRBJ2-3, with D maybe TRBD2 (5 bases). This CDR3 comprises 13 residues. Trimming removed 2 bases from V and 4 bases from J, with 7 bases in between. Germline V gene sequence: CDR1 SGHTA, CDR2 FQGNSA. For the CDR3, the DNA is TGTGCCAGCAGCTTACGGGATGCAGATACGCAGTATTTT. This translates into CASSLRDADTQYF.

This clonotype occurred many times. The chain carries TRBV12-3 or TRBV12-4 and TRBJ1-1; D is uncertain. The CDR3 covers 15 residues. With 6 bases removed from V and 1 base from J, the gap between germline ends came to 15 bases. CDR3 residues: CASSARWASNTEAFF. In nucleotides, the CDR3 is TGTGCCAGCAGCGCACGCTGGGCATCGAACACTGAAGCTTTCTTT.

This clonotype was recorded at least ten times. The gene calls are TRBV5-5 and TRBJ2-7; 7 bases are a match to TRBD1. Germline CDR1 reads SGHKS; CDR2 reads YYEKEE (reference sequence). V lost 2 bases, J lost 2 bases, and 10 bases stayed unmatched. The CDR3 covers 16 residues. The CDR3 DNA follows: TGTGCCAGCAGCTTAGTCCAGGACAGGATAACCTACGAGCAGTACTTC. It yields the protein CASSLVQDRITYEQYF.

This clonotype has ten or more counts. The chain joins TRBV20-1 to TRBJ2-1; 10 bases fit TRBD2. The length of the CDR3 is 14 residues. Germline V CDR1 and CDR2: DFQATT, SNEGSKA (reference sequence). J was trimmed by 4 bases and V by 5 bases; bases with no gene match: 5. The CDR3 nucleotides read TGCAGTGCTCCCGGACTAGCGGATTACAATGAGCAGTTCTTC. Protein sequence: CSAPGLADYNEQFF.

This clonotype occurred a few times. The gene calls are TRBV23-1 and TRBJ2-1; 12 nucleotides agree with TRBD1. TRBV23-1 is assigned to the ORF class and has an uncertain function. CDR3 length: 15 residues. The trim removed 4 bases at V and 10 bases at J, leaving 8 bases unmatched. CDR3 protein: CASSPPGQGAEEQFF. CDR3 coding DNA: TGCGCCAGCAGTCCGCCGGGACAGGGGGCCGAAGAGCAGTTCTTC.

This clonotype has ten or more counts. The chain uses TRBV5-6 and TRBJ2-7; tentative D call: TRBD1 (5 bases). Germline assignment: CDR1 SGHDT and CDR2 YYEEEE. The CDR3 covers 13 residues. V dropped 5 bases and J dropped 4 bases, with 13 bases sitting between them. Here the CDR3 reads CASRFTQGYEQYF. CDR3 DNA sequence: TGTGCCAGCAGATTCACTCAGGGTTACGAGCAGTACTTC.

This CDR3 reads CATSDPQGTGETQYF. Here the CDR3 DNA reads TGTGCCACCAGTGACCCCCAGGGGACGGGAGAGACCCAGTACTTC. The chain links TRBV24-1 to TRBJ2-5; perhaps TRBD1 as D (6 bases). From germline, CDR1 is KGHDR and CDR2 SFDVKD. There are 15 residues in the CDR3. V was shortened by 4 bases and J by 4 bases, with 15 bases between the two germline ends.